Following are 12 T cell receptor beta chains from one sample sequenced in a study of CD4 T cells in relation to SARS-CoV-2 and coronaviruses. The unexposed donors gave CD4+ T cells in 2011-2018, prior to COVID-19. CD4+ T cells were isolated from the cells after about ten days of culture. Antigen specificity for these receptors is unknown. Repertoires were generated with immunoSEQ multiplex PCR, while TCRdb's copy carries only in-frame clones and drops some. The table has under 14,000 clones, roughly 77% seen once; the top ten hold 15% to 20%. The sequencing sample was made of CD4+ T cells from PBMCs, cultured in vitro. Receptors originate from a human donor in good health.

This chain links TRBV19 with TRBJ2-5; D gene uncertain. V lost 6 bases, J lost 1 base, and 12 bases lay in between. CDR3 length: 14 residues. Germline V gene data show CDR1 as LNHDA and CDR2 as SQIVND (reference sequence). CDR3 protein: CASSPTNTQETQYF. As DNA, the CDR3 is TGTGCCAGTAGCCCCACCAATACCCAAGAGACCCAGTACTTC.

This clone was counted once. V gene TRBV29-1 combines with J gene TRBJ1-1; maybe TRBD1 (5 bases). Germline CDR1 is SQVTM and CDR2 is ANQGSEA. With 7 bases removed from V and 4 bases from J, the gap between germline ends came to 13 bases. CDR3 length: 12 residues. The CDR3 region has the DNA TGCAGCGGGGGGGGACTGCGCACTGAAGCTTTCTTT. Translating it yields CSGGGLRTEAFF.

This chain joins TRBV6-2 or TRBV6-3 and TRBJ2-7, with 15 bases fitting TRBD2. Germline CDR1 reads MNHEY; CDR2 reads SVGEGT. There are 17 residues in the CDR3. The V and J ends lost 6 bases and 0 bases, in that order; junction bases with no gene match: 6. The CDR3 nucleotides read TGTGCCAGCAGCACGGGACTAGCGGGGGGCGTCTCCTACGAGCAGTACTTC. It yields the protein CASSTGLAGGVSYEQYF.

The chain employs TRBV6-2 or TRBV6-3 and TRBJ1-2; D may be TRBD1 (6 bases). The CDR3 is made up of 14 amino acids. Trimming left V 2 bases short and J 4 bases short, with 11 bases between. Germline lookup yields CDR1 MNHEY and CDR2 SVGEGT. CDR3 sequence (DNA): TGTGCCAGCAGTTACAGGGGGTTGAGCTATGGCTACACCTTC. It encodes CASSYRGLSYGYTF.

CDR3 sequence (DNA): TGTGCCAGCAGTCCCCGGACTAGCGGAGGGGATACGCAGTATTTT. Translated, it gives CASSPRTSGGDTQYF. The chain links TRBV2 to TRBJ2-3; 10 bases map to TRBD2. Germline lookup yields CDR1 SNHLY and CDR2 FYNNEI. The CDR3 length is 15 residues. Losses at the gene ends were 5 bases for V and 6 bases for J; bases not matched to a gene: 8.

This clone was detected once. V and J are TRBV7-9 and TRBJ1-3; tentative D call: TRBD1 (5 bases). V was pared by 7 bases and J by 2 bases, with 9 bases between. This CDR3 has 13 residues. Looked up from germline, CDR1 is SEHNR and CDR2 is FQNEAQ (reference sequence). The CDR3 loop reads CASNQGPGNTIYF. CDR3 sequence (DNA): TGTGCCAGCAACCAGGGCCCTGGAAACACCATATATTTT.

V usage is TRBV7-2 and J usage is TRBJ1-1; possible D gene TRBD1, 5 bases. CDR3 size: 12 residues. Trimming removed 5 bases at V and 5 bases at J, with 9 bases between. CDR1 and CDR2 from the germline V gene are SGHTA and FQGNSA. The CDR3 here is CASSHGGTEAFF. The CDR3 DNA reads TGTGCCAGCAGCCACGGGGGTACTGAAGCTTTCTTT.

The rearrangement joins TRBV7-9 to TRBJ2-4; 7 bases line up with TRBD1. Unmatched junction bases numbered 10, after V lost 5 bases and J lost 3 bases. Germline assignment: CDR1 SEHNR and CDR2 FQNEAQ (reference sequence). The CDR3 contains 16 residues. Here the CDR3 DNA reads TGTGCCAGCAGCCCACGGACAGGACTCTACAAAAACATTCAGTACTTC. Translating it yields CASSPRTGLYKNIQYF. The whole variable domain, remainder taken from reference TRBV7-9 and TRBJ2-4, is DTGVSQNPRHKITKRGQNVTFRCDPISEHNRLYWYRQTLGQGPEFLTYFQNEAQLEKSRLLSDRFSAERPKGSFSTLEIQRTEQGDSAMYLCASSPRTGLYKNIQYFGAGTRLSVL.

The rearrangement uses TRBV11-2 and TRBJ2-2, with D possibly matching TRBD2 (6 bases). CDR1 and CDR2 (germline): SGHAT, FQNNGV. There are 18 residues in the CDR3. The germline V and J ends were trimmed by 1 base and 5 bases, with 20 bases remaining between them. The DNA for the CDR3 is TGTGCCAGCAGCTTAGGCAGGGCACTAGCCCCAGGAACCGGGGAGCTGTTTTTT. It translates to CASSLGRALAPGTGELFF.

The genes are TRBV7-3 and TRBJ2-1; D gene uncertain. The V and J ends lost 5 bases and 0 bases respectively, with 14 bases between them. Germline values: CDR1 SGHTA, CDR2 FQGTGA. CDR3 length: 16 residues. The CDR3 is CASSPRDGSSYNEQFF. The CDR3 bases are TGTGCCAGCAGCCCCCGTGACGGCAGCTCCTACAATGAGCAGTTCTTC.

V and J are TRBV6-5 and TRBJ1-1; D possibly corresponds to TRBD1 (6 bases). Between the trimmed V and J ends, which lost 0 bases and 3 bases, there was a span of 8 bases. CDR1 and CDR2 from the germline V gene are MNHEY and SVGAGI. There are 14 residues in the CDR3. The chain's CDR3 is CASSYSNRDTEAFF. The CDR3 nucleotides read TGTGCCAGCAGTTACTCAAACAGGGACACTGAAGCTTTCTTT.

The genes are TRBV28 and TRBJ2-4, with D possibly being TRBD1 or TRBD2 (6 bases each). Trimming left V 3 bases short and J 8 bases short, with 14 bases between. The CDR3 has 14 residues. The germline V gene has CDR1 MDHEN and CDR2 SYDVKM. DNA for the CDR3: TGTGCCAGCAGTTTTTCAGAGGGGGGAGACATTCAGTACTTC. Translated, it gives CASSFSEGGDIQYF.